The 24 T cell receptor beta chains listed next were all sequenced from one sample in a study of T cell clonality in common variable immunodeficiency. Clones were sequenced by immunoSEQ multiplex PCR, and TCRdb holds only the in-frame ones, with some missing. The sample contains 25,000 to 35,000 clones, none of them singletons. The sequenced material came from peripheral blood mononuclear cells. All receptors derive from a person between 18 and 69 years old in good health.

This clone was seen many times. The read halts 3 residues ahead of the CDR3 end, with the missing end drawn from the germline J gene. The chain links TRBV20-1 to TRBJ2-3; 7 nucleotides align to TRBD2. Germline CDR1 and CDR2: DFQATT and SNEGSKA (reference sequence). Trimming took 5 bases from V and 6 from J; bases not matched to a gene: 5. The CDR3 sequence is 12 residues long. The CDR3 sequence: CSASSGSDTQYF. CDR3 DNA, as far as it was read: TGCAGTGCTTCTAGCGGATCTGATACG.

This clone was observed a few times. The read is 3 residues too short to cover the CDR3 end, so that end is filled in from the germline J gene. V is TRBV18 and J is TRBJ2-2; TRBD1 is a possible D gene (5 bases). The CDR3 contains 14 residues. Germline CDR1 and CDR2: KGHSH and LQKENI. CDR3 bases read: TGTGCCAGCTCACCGCAGACAGATAATGAAAAG. The encoded protein is CASSPQTDNEK. The complete CDR3 protein is CASSPQTDNEKLFF.

This clone has at least ten counts. The CDR3 is cut off 3 residues early in the read; its end comes from the germline J gene. The chain is built from TRBV30 and TRBJ2-1; TRBD2 is a possible D gene (5 bases). The CDR3 totals 17 residues. Trimming pared 1 base from V and 2 bases from J, leaving 18 bases between. CDR1 and CDR2 (germline): GTSNPN, SVGIG (reference sequence). The CDR3 bases that were read are TGTGCCTGGAGTGGCTACCTAGCAGGAGCCGCCTACAATGAG. Residues: CAWSGYLAGAAYNE. The entire CDR3 reads CAWSGYLAGAAYNEQFF. The whole variable domain, remainder taken from reference TRBV30 and TRBJ2-1, is SQTIHQWPATLVQPVGSPLSLECTVEGTSNPNLYWYRQAAGRGLQLLFYSVGIGQISSEVPQNLSASRPQDRQFILSSKKLLLSDSGFYLCAWSGYLAGAAYNEQFFGPGTRLTVL.

This clone was counted at least ten times. The CDR3 end lies 3 residues beyond the end of the read and is filled in from the germline J gene. The genes are TRBV7-9 and TRBJ1-2; 11 bases are shared with TRBD1. The CDR3 consists of 15 residues. J lost 6 bases, V lost 4 bases, and 7 bases had no gene match. Germline V gene sequence: CDR1 SEHNR, CDR2 FQNEAQ (reference sequence). CDR3 DNA, as far as it was read: TGTGCCAGCAGCTGGACCGGGACAGGGGGAAATGGC. It is translated as CASSWTGTGGNG. The CDR3 in full is CASSWTGTGGNGYTF.

This clone was picked up many times. Coverage ceases 3 residues before the CDR3 finishes, and the germline J gene fills in the end. The chain is built from TRBV7-2 and TRBJ1-4; D perhaps matches TRBD1 (5 bases). V lost 0 bases and J 6 bases, leaving 8 bases between the germline ends. CDR3 length: 14 residues. The germline gives CDR1 SGHTA, CDR2 FQGNSA. The DNA read from the CDR3 is TGTGCCAGCAGCTTAGCGGGGGGGGATGAAAAA. It translates to CASSLAGGDEK. The full CDR3 sequence reads CASSLAGGDEKLFF.

This clone was recorded a few times. The read falls 3 residues short of the CDR3 end, and the missing part is taken from the germline J gene. The chain is built from TRBV7-8 and TRBJ2-7, with D possibly being TRBD2 (6 bases). This CDR3 is 16 amino acids long. Trimming shortened V by 5 bases and J by 6 bases, and 23 bases separated the two germline ends. Germline V lookup: CDR1 SGHVS, CDR2 FQNEAQ. The covered CDR3 bases are TGTGCCAGCAGCGGAGCGATAGCGGTTCAAGGTAGCGAG. This codes for CASSGAIAVQGSE. The whole CDR3 sequence is CASSGAIAVQGSEQYF.

This clone was detected ten times or more. The read halts 3 residues ahead of the CDR3 end, with the missing end drawn from the germline J gene. This chain connects TRBV5-1 to TRBJ2-1; D is possibly TRBD2 (5 bases). V lost 1 base, J lost 6 bases, and 17 bases lay in between. Germline V lookup: CDR1 SGHRS, CDR2 YFSETQ. The CDR3 extends over 16 amino acids. The CDR3 reads CASSLIPDSNPNEQFF. The part of the CDR3 DNA that was read is TGCGCCAGCAGCTTGATCCCGGACTCTAACCCCAATGAG.

Comments on this clone: The read halts 3 residues ahead of the CDR3 end, with the missing end drawn from the germline J gene. This chain links TRBV20-1 with TRBJ2-3; 11 bases agree with TRBD2. The CDR3 totals 15 residues. Germline V gene sequence: CDR1 DFQATT, CDR2 SNEGSKA (reference sequence). After removal of 7 bases from V and 2 bases from J, the junction contained 8 bases not matched to a gene. Incomplete CDR3 DNA: TGCAGTGGTGCCGGGACTAGCGGTCCCACAGATACG. This codes for CSGAGTSGPTDT. The whole CDR3 sequence is CSGAGTSGPTDTQYF.

This clone was counted ten times or more. Sequencing ends 3 residues short of the CDR3 end; the germline J gene provides the rest. The V and J genes are TRBV7-9 and TRBJ2-7, with D perhaps matching TRBD1 (6 bases). CDR3 size: 12 residues. Germline-derived CDR1 and CDR2 are SEHNR and FQNEAQ (reference sequence). With 5 bases removed from V and 2 bases from J, the gap between germline ends came to 7 bases. CDR3 DNA (partial): TGTGCCAGCAGCCGGACAGCCTACGAG. Its translation is CASSRTAYE. The full CDR3 protein is CASSRTAYEQYF.

This clone has at least ten counts. With the read ending 3 residues before the CDR3 end, the germline J gene is used to fill in that end. The chain uses TRBV20-1 and TRBJ2-2, with D tentatively TRBD2 (6 bases). Trimming removed 3 bases at V and 3 bases at J, with 17 bases between. The germline V gene has CDR1 DFQATT and CDR2 SNEGSKA (reference sequence). The CDR3 is 16 residues long. The covered CDR3 bases are TGCAGTGCTAGCGACGGGTCCGGGACTGACACCGGGGAG. This sequence encodes CSASDGSGTDTGE. The full-length CDR3 reads as CSASDGSGTDTGELFF.

Of note for this clone: The read finishes 3 residues shy of the CDR3 end, and the germline J gene is used to complete it. The chain recombines TRBV20-1 with TRBJ1-2, with D possibly matching TRBD1 (5 bases). CDR1 is DFQATT, CDR2 SNEGSKA, per germline (reference sequence). The CDR3 length is 15 residues. Here the CDR3 reads CSARPGTSPSNEYTF. The part of the CDR3 DNA that was read is TGCAGTGCTAGACCCGGGACTAGCCCTTCGAATGAA.

In its sample, this clone was seen a few times. CDR3 in amino acids: CARGKAGVGNTQYF. Incomplete CDR3 DNA: TGTGCCAGAGGAAAAGCGGGGGTCGGAAATACC. V and J are TRBV2 and TRBJ2-5; 8 nucleotides line up with TRBD2. The CDR3 end lies 3 residues beyond the end of the read and is filled in from the germline J gene. Germline V lookup: CDR1 SNHLY, CDR2 FYNNEI. There are 14 residues in the CDR3.

For this clone: The read ends 3 residues early relative to the CDR3; the germline J gene fills the gap. The chain links TRBV5-1 to TRBJ2-7; TRBD2 aligns across 8 bases. Per germline, CDR1 SGHRS and CDR2 YFSETQ. CDR3 length: 14 amino acids. The V gene end was trimmed by 3 bases and the J gene end by 1 base; junction bases not matched to a gene: 3. CDR3 bases read: TGCGCCAGCAGCTCGGGGGGGCTTTCCTACGAG. As protein: CASSSGGLSYE. The entire CDR3 sequence reads CASSSGGLSYEQYF.

This clone has ten or more counts. The CDR3 extends 3 residues past the end of the read, so its final part is completed from the germline J gene. V usage is TRBV6-4 and J usage is TRBJ2-3; 9 nucleotides align to TRBD2. This CDR3 has 15 amino acids. Germline CDR1 reads MRHNA; CDR2 reads SNTAGT. V lost 5 bases to trimming and J lost 6 bases; unmatched junction nucleotides: 9. The CDR3 region is CASSRYSGSADTQYF. CDR3 bases read: TGTGCCAGCAGTCGGTATAGCGGGAGTGCTGATACG.

This clone was seen many times. The CDR3 goes on 3 residues after the read ends, and that part is filled in from the germline J gene. V gene TRBV20-1 combines with J gene TRBJ2-5, with 8 bases identical to TRBD1. The CDR3 loop spans 15 amino acids. V gave up 3 bases and J gave up 5 bases; unmatched junction bases: 11. The germline CDR1 and CDR2 sequences are DFQATT and SNEGSKA (reference sequence). This CDR3 reads CSARGRTGIGETQYF. CDR3 DNA (partial): TGCAGTGCTAGGGGAAGGACAGGGATCGGGGAGACC.

This clone was recorded at least ten times. The sequenced fragment ends 3 residues before the CDR3 boundary, so the rest is inferred from the germline J gene. The chain joins TRBV20-1 to TRBJ2-1; 7 bases line up with TRBD2. In germline, CDR1 is DFQATT, CDR2 SNEGSKA (reference sequence). The CDR3 loop spans 12 amino acids. Trimming cost V 8 bases and J 4 bases; bases outside gene matches: 5. The CDR3 bases that were read are TGCAGTTCTGCTAGCGGTTACAATGAG. It yields the protein CSSASGYNE. The entire CDR3 sequence reads CSSASGYNEQFF.

Many counts were recorded for this clone. The CDR3 extends 3 residues past the end of the read, so its final part is completed from the germline J gene. The chain links TRBV6-1 to TRBJ2-6; possible D gene TRBD1, 6 bases. This CDR3 is built from 15 residues. Germline V lookup: CDR1 MNHNS, CDR2 SASEGT. Trimming removed 3 bases from V and 0 bases from J, with 6 bases in between. CDR3 sequence reads: CASSEDSSGANVLTF. The part of the CDR3 DNA that was read is TGTGCCAGCAGTGAGGACAGCTCTGGGGCCAACGTC.

This clone was recorded at least ten times. The read comes to an end 3 residues before the CDR3 does, leaving the germline J gene to fill in the end. The chain is built from TRBV18 and TRBJ1-4; the D gene is possibly TRBD1 (5 bases). The V end lost 3 bases, the J end lost 4 bases, and 9 bases lay between the germline ends. Germline V gives CDR1 KGHSH, CDR2 LQKENI. This CDR3 contains 14 residues. CDR3 bases read: TGTGCCAGCTCACCGCAGACAGATAATGAAAAA. Translation: CASSPQTDNEK. The CDR3 reads in full as CASSPQTDNEKLFF.

Many counts were recorded for this clone. The DNA ends 3 residues before the CDR3 does, and the rest of the CDR3 is filled in from the germline J gene. The chain joins TRBV7-6 to TRBJ1-2; the match to TRBD1 covers 7 bases. Germline V gives CDR1 SGHVS, CDR2 FNYEAQ. With 1 base clipped from V and 4 bases from J, the junction kept 6 bases outside the gene matches. The CDR3 totals 15 residues. The CDR3: CASSLGQGDIYGYTF. Partial CDR3 DNA: TGTGCCAGCAGCTTAGGACAGGGCGATATCTATGGC.

This clone was seen more than once but under ten times. The CDR3 end falls 3 residues outside the read, so it is completed with the germline J gene. The rearrangement uses TRBV18 and TRBJ2-2; D perhaps matches TRBD1 (5 bases). The CDR3 has 16 amino acids. Germline CDR1 and CDR2: KGHSH and LQKENI. The CDR3 protein is CASSPPGFSGANVLFF. The sequenced part of the CDR3 DNA is TGTGCCAGCTCACCACCGGGGTTCTCTGGGGCCAACGTG.

As regards this clone: The read comes to an end 3 residues before the CDR3 does, leaving the germline J gene to fill in the end. This rearrangement joins TRBV5-7 to TRBJ2-1, with unresolved D. TRBV5-7 is reported as an ORF; its role is uncertain. The V end was cut by 5 bases, the J end by 3 bases, with 6 bases between. The CDR3 totals 12 residues. CDR3 in amino acids: CASSRDYNEQFF. The sequenced CDR3 bases are TGTGCCAGCAGTCGCGACTACAATGAG.

This clone was seen repeatedly, ten times or more. The sequenced fragment ends 3 residues before the CDR3 boundary, so the rest is inferred from the germline J gene. This rearrangement joins TRBV10-3 to TRBJ1-2; 7 bases are a match to TRBD1. Germline CDR1 reads ENHRY; CDR2 reads SYGVKD. V shed 6 bases and J 5 bases; nucleotides not matched to a gene: 9. This CDR3 has 14 residues. The DNA read from the CDR3 is TGTGCCATCAGAGCCGACAGGGTTTCTTATGGC. It codes for CAIRADRVSYG. The whole CDR3 protein is CAIRADRVSYGYTF.

This clone was seen repeatedly, ten times or more. The read is 3 residues too short to cover the CDR3 end, so that end is filled in from the germline J gene. The chain links TRBV6-1 to TRBJ2-1; D gene ambiguous. V was cut by 0 bases and J by 7 bases, with 4 bases left in between. This CDR3 spans 12 amino acids. Germline lookup yields CDR1 MNHNS and CDR2 SASEGT. The CDR3 bases that were read are TGTGCCAGCAGTGAAGCCAGGAATGAG. Its protein product is CASSEARNE. The entire CDR3 protein is CASSEARNEQFF.

This clone came up a few times. The CDR3 is cut off 3 residues early in the read; its end comes from the germline J gene. This rearrangement joins TRBV7-6 to TRBJ2-3, with D perhaps TRBD2 (6 bases). This CDR3 has 16 amino acids. Germline values: CDR1 SGHVS, CDR2 FNYEAQ. CDR3 bases read: TGTGCCAGCAGCTTAGTTGGGGGTAGGTCTAGCGAGACG. Its translation: CASSLVGGRSSET. In full, the CDR3 is CASSLVGGRSSETQYF.